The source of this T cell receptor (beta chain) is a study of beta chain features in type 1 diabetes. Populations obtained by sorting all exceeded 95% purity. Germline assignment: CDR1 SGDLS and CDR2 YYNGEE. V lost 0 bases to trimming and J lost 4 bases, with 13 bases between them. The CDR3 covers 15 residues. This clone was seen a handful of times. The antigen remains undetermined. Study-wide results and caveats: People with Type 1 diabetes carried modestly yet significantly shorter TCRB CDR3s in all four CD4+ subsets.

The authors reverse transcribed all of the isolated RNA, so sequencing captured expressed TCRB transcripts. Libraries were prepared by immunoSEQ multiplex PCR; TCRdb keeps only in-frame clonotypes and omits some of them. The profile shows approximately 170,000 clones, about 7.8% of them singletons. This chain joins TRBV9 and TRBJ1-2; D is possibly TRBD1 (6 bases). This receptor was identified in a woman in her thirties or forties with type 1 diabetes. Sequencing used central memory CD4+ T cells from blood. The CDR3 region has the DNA TGTGCCAGCAGCGTAGGAATACAGGGCTCCTATGGCTACACCTTC. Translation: CASSVGIQGSYGYTF.